One sample yielded the 24 T cell receptor beta chains listed below, sequenced in a study of blood T cell repertoires in COVID-19 (dated by TCRdb to the early 2020s). Library creation used the immunoSEQ multiplex PCR assay. TCRdb provides this immuneACCESS table in a form limited to in-frame rearrangements. Some clones are lacking; in checked studies, under half of them reflect an unresolved V gene, and why the rest are absent is not known. The sample table holds 390,000 or so clones, of which roughly nine tenths were seen once. Approximately 1% of the sample lies in the top ten. The sequencing sample was made of PBMCs or T cells enriched from blood (not recorded which). The source of these receptors is a man younger than 35 who had recovered from COVID-19.

V is TRBV4-2 and J is TRBJ2-7, with 11 bases aligning to TRBD2. V was clipped by 2 bases and J by 7 bases; unmatched bases: 7. Germline V gene sequence: CDR1 LGHNA, CDR2 YNFKEQ. This CDR3 region has 15 residues. CDR3 in amino acids: CASSQILAGESEQYF. CDR3 coding DNA: TGTGCCAGCAGCCAAATACTAGCGGGAGAGAGTGAGCAGTACTTC.

This clone appeared many times. The rearrangement joins TRBV19 to TRBJ2-5; D remains unclear. The CDR3 contains 11 residues. Germline V gene sequence: CDR1 LNHDA, CDR2 SQIVND (reference sequence). V lost 3 bases to trimming and J lost 5 bases, with 4 bases between them. CDR3 nucleotide sequence: TGTGCCAGTAGTATGGAGGAGACCCAGTACTTC. This sequence encodes CASSMEETQYF.

This chain connects TRBV10-3 to TRBJ1-3; D gene uncertain. The CDR3 is made up of 17 amino acids. Germline values: CDR1 ENHRY, CDR2 SYGVKD. V was cut by 7 bases and J by 0 bases, with 19 bases left in between. CDR3 bases: TGTGCCATCACCGAGGCGGCTATTTCAATCTCTGGAAACACCATATATTTT. Translated: CAITEAAISISGNTIYF.

This clone occurred once. The chain carries TRBV19 and TRBJ1-2; TRBD1 matches 7 bases. Germline loops: CDR1 LNHDA, CDR2 SQIVND (reference sequence). The CDR3 spans 14 residues. Trimming cost V 5 bases and J 7 bases; bases outside gene matches: 10. CDR3 sequence: CASSFPTGIGGYTF. CDR3 bases: TGTGCCAGTAGTTTCCCGACAGGGATCGGTGGCTACACCTTC.

This chain connects TRBV4-2 to TRBJ2-3, with D perhaps matching TRBD1 (5 bases). The CDR3 extends over 16 amino acids. Looked up from germline, CDR1 is LGHNA and CDR2 is YNFKEQ. Trimming cost V 2 bases and J 2 bases, with 14 bases left between them. CDR3: CASSQIPGPTTDTQYF. The CDR3 DNA reads as TGTGCCAGCAGCCAAATTCCAGGGCCGACCACAGATACGCAGTATTTT.

This clone was seen once. The rearrangement uses TRBV2 and TRBJ1-4; the D is unclear. V lost 6 bases and J lost 2, with 7 bases in between. CDR1 is SNHLY, CDR2 FYNNEI, per germline. This CDR3 comprises 13 residues. This CDR3 reads CASRGSTNEKLFF. CDR3 nucleotides: TGTGCCAGCAGGGGCAGCACTAATGAAAAACTGTTTTTT.

V and J are TRBV3-1 (or the pseudogene TRBV3-2) and TRBJ1-6; D is unresolved. This CDR3 is 13 amino acids long. V shed 0 bases and J shed 6 bases, with 3 bases lying between them. The germline gives CDR1 LGHDT, CDR2 YNNKEL (reference sequence). The CDR3 loop is CASSQDLNSPLHF. The CDR3 coding sequence is TGTGCCAGCAGCCAAGATCTTAATTCACCCCTCCACTTT.

This chain uses TRBV28 with TRBJ2-2; 8 bases are a match to TRBD2. Trimming at V came to 7 bases and at J to 6 bases, leaving 4 bases not matched to a gene. The CDR3 totals 13 residues. CDR1 and CDR2 from the germline V gene are MDHEN and SYDVKM. The CDR3 sequence is CASKGTSAGELFF. The CDR3 DNA follows: TGTGCCAGCAAAGGGACTAGTGCCGGGGAGCTGTTTTTT.

The chain joins TRBV10-1 to TRBJ2-2; D gene ambiguous. V lost 3 bases to trimming and J lost 5 bases, with 10 bases between them. The CDR3 is 14 amino acids. Germline V gene data show CDR1 as WNHNN and CDR2 as SYGVQD (reference sequence). CDR3 in DNA: TGCGCCAGCAGTGACCTATTCGGTACCGGGGAGCTGTTTTTT. The encoded protein is CASSDLFGTGELFF.

The chain employs TRBV14 and TRBJ1-2, with 8 bases identical to TRBD1. Germline CDR1 reads SGHDN; CDR2 reads FVKESK. V lost 4 bases to trimming and J lost 2 bases; unmatched junction nucleotides: 0. The CDR3 length is 13 residues. CDR3 sequence reads: CASSRQGNYGYTF. Written as DNA, the CDR3 is TGTGCCAGCAGCCGACAGGGGAACTATGGCTACACCTTC.

This chain joins TRBV27 and TRBJ1-2, with D unclear. The length of the CDR3 is 13 residues. V lost 2 bases, J lost 4 bases, and 8 bases lay in between. Germline values: CDR1 MNHEY, CDR2 SMNVEV (reference sequence). CDR3 sequence: CASSLHSRYGYTF. The DNA for the CDR3 is TGTGCCAGCAGTTTACACTCTCGCTATGGCTACACCTTC.

The chain is built from TRBV7-2 and TRBJ2-7; TRBD2 matches at 9 bases. CDR1 SGHTA and CDR2 FQGNSA come from the germline V gene. V was pared by 9 bases and J by 0 bases, with 6 bases of the junction left unmatched. The CDR3 contains 14 residues. CDR3 amino acids: CASSVTSGSYEQYF. CDR3 DNA sequence: TGTGCCAGTTCTGTGACTAGCGGCTCCTACGAGCAGTACTTC.

The chain employs TRBV7-9 and TRBJ2-2, with 8 bases that match TRBD1. Looked up from germline, CDR1 is SEHNR and CDR2 is FQNEAQ (reference sequence). The CDR3 is 17 residues long. The V and J ends lost 6 bases and 2 bases, in that order; junction bases with no gene match: 11. CDR3 nucleotide sequence: TGTGCCAGCAGTGGACAGGGATGGACTGGAAACACCGGGGAGCTGTTTTTT. Protein sequence: CASSGQGWTGNTGELFF.

The chain links TRBV5-4 to TRBJ2-7; 9 bases fit TRBD2. The J segment lost 7 bases and the V segment lost 0 bases, leaving 8 bases of the junction unmatched. The V gene's germline CDR1 is SGHNT and CDR2 YYREEE (reference sequence). CDR3 length: 15 amino acids. CDR3 sequence (DNA): TGTGCCAGCAGCTTGGCGGGCAGCGGGAGGAGAGAGCAGTACTTC. The encoded protein is CASSLAGSGRREQYF.

The chain combines TRBV6-5 with TRBJ2-5; 13 positions agree with TRBD2. Trimming cost V 5 bases and J 4 bases; bases outside gene matches: 4. The length of the CDR3 is 15 residues. Germline assignment: CDR1 MNHEY and CDR2 SVGAGI. CDR3 protein: CASSTLAGGVETQYF. The CDR3 bases are TGTGCCAGCAGTACACTAGCGGGGGGGGTAGAGACCCAGTACTTC.

This chain links TRBV10-1 with TRBJ2-7; D unresolved. The ends were cut back, 0 bases at V and 8 bases at J, with 11 bases in the middle. Germline loops: CDR1 WNHNN, CDR2 SYGVQD (reference sequence). This CDR3 has 13 residues. The CDR3 DNA reads TGCGCCAGCAGTGAGTCTTTATTACAGAAGCAGTACTTC. Its protein product is CASSESLLQKQYF.

The chain joins TRBV3-1 (or the pseudogene TRBV3-2) to TRBJ2-3; possibly TRBD1 for D (6 bases). There are 16 residues in the CDR3. The germline gives CDR1 LGHDT, CDR2 YNNKEL (reference sequence). V lost 1 base to trimming and J lost 0 bases, with 11 bases between them. The CDR3 spells CASSQGSRGSTDTQYF. The CDR3 bases are TGTGCCAGCAGCCAAGGAAGCAGGGGAAGCACAGATACGCAGTATTTT.

Turning to this clone: The sample carries other DNA sequences with the same CDR3. The chain recombines TRBV6-5 with TRBJ1-2; the D gene is possibly TRBD1 (5 bases). CDR1 is MNHEY, CDR2 SVGAGI, per germline. There are 14 residues in the CDR3. With 0 bases removed from V and 4 bases from J, the gap between germline ends came to 9 bases. The CDR3 DNA follows: TGTGCCAGCAGTTACTCTACCGGGGGCTATGGCTACACCTTC. Translated, it gives CASSYSTGGYGYTF.

The chain links TRBV7-2 to TRBJ1-2; 7 bases fit TRBD1. Losses at the gene ends were 5 bases for V and 3 bases for J; bases not matched to a gene: 12. This CDR3 is 16 amino acids long. Per germline, CDR1 SGHTA and CDR2 FQGNSA. The CDR3 loop is CASSVKQGFMDYGYTF. Written as DNA, the CDR3 is TGTGCCAGCAGCGTAAAACAGGGGTTCATGGACTATGGCTACACCTTC. Full variable domain (rest looked up from reference TRBV7-2 and TRBJ1-2): GAGVSQSPSNKVTEKGKDVELRCDPISGHTALYWYRQSLGQGLEFLIYFQGNSAPDKSGLPSDRFSAERTGGSVSTLTIQRTQQEDSAVYLCASSVKQGFMDYGYTFGSGTRLTVV.

J is TRBJ1-2 and V is TRBV6-5; maybe TRBD1 (5 bases). Germline assignment: CDR1 MNHEY and CDR2 SVGAGI. V shed 7 bases and J shed 3 bases, with 12 bases lying between them. The CDR3 consists of 13 residues. The CDR3 region is CASTIGVDYGYTF. In nucleotides, the CDR3 is TGTGCCAGCACGATAGGGGTGGACTATGGCTACACCTTC.

The V gene is TRBV6-1, the J gene TRBJ2-1, with D unclear. The length of the CDR3 is 13 residues. The V gene lost 2 bases and the J gene lost 1 base, with 3 bases spanning the gap. The germline gives CDR1 MNHNS, CDR2 SASEGT. The CDR3 DNA sequence: TGTGCCAGCAGTGAACGGTCCTACAATGAGCAGTTCTTC. As protein: CASSERSYNEQFF.

V and J are TRBV25-1 and TRBJ2-3, with 9 positions matching TRBD1. This CDR3 region has 16 residues. The J segment lost 4 bases and the V segment lost 6 bases, leaving 11 bases of the junction unmatched. The germline V gene has CDR1 MGHDK and CDR2 SYGVNS. CDR3 amino acids: CASSVKTGGSPDTQYF. The CDR3 DNA reads as TGTGCCAGCAGCGTAAAGACAGGGGGGTCCCCAGATACGCAGTATTTT.

V usage is TRBV3-1 (or the pseudogene TRBV3-2) and J usage is TRBJ1-6; possible D gene TRBD1, 5 bases. With 1 base removed from V and 4 bases from J, the gap between germline ends came to 11 bases. This CDR3 spans 16 amino acids. Per the germline V gene, CDR1 is LGHDT and CDR2 is YNNKEL (reference sequence). CDR3 protein: CASSQVARAYNSPLHF. The DNA of the CDR3 is TGTGCCAGCAGCCAAGTAGCCAGGGCGTATAATTCACCCCTCCACTTT.

This clone has a single count. The gene calls are TRBV7-2 and TRBJ2-7, with 12 positions matching TRBD2. From germline, CDR1 is SGHTA and CDR2 FQGNSA. CDR3 length: 16 amino acids. The trim removed 4 bases at V and 2 bases at J, leaving 6 bases unmatched. CDR3 loop: CASSSSPSGGAYEQYF. In DNA, the CDR3 is TGTGCCAGCAGCTCCTCCCCTAGCGGGGGGGCCTACGAGCAGTACTTC.